This passage covers 12 T cell receptor beta chains from one sample sequenced in a study of identical twins. MiXCR, run by TCRdb on the 5' RACE reads, gives a single entry per CDR3 protein. The sample contains fewer than 900,000 distinct CDR3 sequences, 15% to 20% of which appear only once. This same sample was also taken into another study, of T cells expressing NK-cell markers.

Sequencing was performed on PBMCs. The receptor set was obtained from a woman aged 18-29 years in good health.

This clonotype has more than one count but fewer than ten. The chain carries TRBV5-5 and TRBJ2-3; TRBD1 matches 10 bases. J was trimmed by 6 bases and V by 5 bases; bases with no gene match: 9. The germline gives CDR1 SGHKS, CDR2 YYEKEE (reference sequence). CDR3 size: 15 residues. The CDR3 loop is CASSSPGQGSDTQYF. The CDR3, as DNA: TGTGCCAGCAGTTCTCCGGGACAGGGGTCCGATACGCAGTATTTT.

V gene TRBV18 combines with J gene TRBJ2-1, with a weak D call TRBD1 (5 bases). The germline V gene has CDR1 KGHSH and CDR2 LQKENI. V shed 3 bases and J shed 1 base, with 16 bases lying between them. This CDR3 spans 17 amino acids. CDR3 region: CASSPFSQGSSYNEQFF. CDR3 sequence (DNA): TGTGCCAGCTCACCCTTTTCTCAGGGTAGTTCCTACAATGAGCAGTTCTTC. Full variable domain (remainder filled in from reference TRBV18 and TRBJ2-1): NAGVMQNPRHLVRRRGQEARLRCSPMKGHSHVYWYRQLPEEGLKFMVYLQKENIIDESGMPKERFSAEFPKEGPSILRIQQVVRGDSAAYFCASSPFSQGSSYNEQFFGPGTRLTVL.

The chain employs TRBV20-1 and TRBJ2-1; 11 nucleotides agree with TRBD2. CDR1 and CDR2 from the germline V gene are DFQATT and SNEGSKA (reference sequence). With V trimmed by 6 bases and J by 7 bases, 11 bases remained unmatched. The CDR3 runs 15 residues. This chain's CDR3 is CSALPLAGGRNEQFF. The CDR3 region has the DNA TGCAGTGCCCTACCTCTAGCGGGAGGTAGGAATGAGCAGTTCTTC.

This clonotype was counted ten times or more. The chain uses TRBV5-1 and TRBJ2-7; D may correspond to TRBD1 or TRBD2 (5 bases each). The CDR3 runs 13 residues. Germline V gene data show CDR1 as SGHRS and CDR2 as YFSETQ. V lost 0 bases, J lost 7 bases, and 11 bases lay in between. CDR3 in amino acids: CASSLDGGLEQYF. The CDR3 coding sequence is TGCGCCAGCAGCTTGGATGGGGGTTTGGAGCAGTACTTC.

This clonotype showed up many times. This rearrangement joins TRBV20-1 to TRBJ1-1; no clear D gene. Trimming removed 4 bases from V and 3 bases from J, with 9 bases in between. Germline V gene lookup returns CDR1 DFQATT and CDR2 SNEGSKA (reference sequence). CDR3 length: 12 residues. The CDR3 reads CSATPGDTEAFF. DNA for the CDR3: TGCAGTGCTACCCCAGGTGACACTGAAGCTTTCTTT.

The chain has TRBV5-5 and TRBJ2-1, with 8 bases fitting TRBD2. V gave up 6 bases and J gave up 5 bases; unmatched junction bases: 4. The length of the CDR3 is 13 residues. Germline V gene lookup returns CDR1 SGHKS and CDR2 YYEKEE (reference sequence). The chain's CDR3 is CASKTSDHNEQFF. The CDR3 coding sequence is TGTGCCAGCAAGACTAGCGACCACAATGAGCAGTTCTTC. The entire variable domain, with the rest obtained from reference TRBV5-5 and TRBJ2-1, is as follows: DAGVTQSPTHLIKTRGQQVTLRCSPISGHKSVSWYQQVLGQGPQFIFQYYEKEERGRGNFPDRFSARQFPNYSSELNVNALLLGDSALYLCASKTSDHNEQFFGPGTRLTVL.

V usage is TRBV9 and J usage is TRBJ2-3; TRBD2 might be the D (5 bases). Germline V CDR1 and CDR2: SGDLS, YYNGEE. This CDR3 spans 13 amino acids. V was pared by 3 bases and J by 6 bases, with 11 bases between. The CDR3 spells CASSARGEDTQYF. DNA for the CDR3: TGTGCCAGCAGCGCCCGTGGGGAGGATACGCAGTATTTT.

This clonotype was picked up many times. The V call is TRBV18, the J call TRBJ1-5; D call uncertain. Germline V lookup: CDR1 KGHSH, CDR2 LQKENI. The CDR3 is 13 amino acids. V gave up 3 bases and J gave up 1 base, with 4 bases separating them. The DNA for the CDR3 is TGTGCCAGCTCACCGGGGAGCAATCAGCCCCAGCATTTT. It translates to CASSPGSNQPQHF.

CDR3 sequence: CASSQASSLAGVEQFF. CDR3 bases: TGCGCCAGCAGCCAAGCATCATCCCTAGCGGGAGTCGAGCAGTTCTTC. The chain carries TRBV4-3 and TRBJ2-1; 10 positions agree with TRBD2. The germline gives CDR1 LGHNA, CDR2 YSLEER. The J segment lost 10 bases and the V segment lost 1 base, leaving 10 bases of the junction unmatched. The CDR3 runs to 16 residues.

The V call is TRBV7-2, the J call TRBJ2-3; 7 bases map to TRBD2. V gave up 5 bases and J gave up 8 bases; unmatched junction bases: 13. Germline V gene lookup returns CDR1 SGHTA and CDR2 FQGNSA. The CDR3 consists of 15 residues. The chain's CDR3 is CASSPPFAGDGTQYF. Written as DNA, the CDR3 is TGTGCCAGCAGCCCACCATTTGCGGGAGACGGTACGCAGTATTTT.

This clonotype has at least ten counts. This chain joins TRBV20-1 and TRBJ2-3; 7 bases map to TRBD2. J lost 2 bases, V lost 6 bases, and 8 bases had no gene match. Germline loops: CDR1 DFQATT, CDR2 SNEGSKA (reference sequence). The CDR3 loop spans 14 amino acids. Here the CDR3 reads CSAPSSGITDTQYF. CDR3 sequence (DNA): TGCAGTGCCCCTTCTAGCGGAATCACAGATACGCAGTATTTT.

The table lists this clonotype with many counts. The chain carries TRBV7-9 and TRBJ2-7; D gene unclear. Per germline, CDR1 SEHNR and CDR2 FQNEAQ (reference sequence). This CDR3 is 13 amino acids long. Trimming removed 3 bases from V and 2 bases from J, with 8 bases in between. The CDR3 DNA follows: TGTGCCAGCAGCTTCGATACACCCTACGAGCAGTACTTC. This sequence encodes CASSFDTPYEQYF. Supplemented by reference TRBV7-9 and TRBJ2-7, the full variable domain reads DTGVSQNPRHKITKRGQNVTFRCDPISEHNRLYWYRQTLGQGPEFLTYFQNEAQLEKSRLLSDRFSAERPKGSFSTLEIQRTEQGDSAMYLCASSFDTPYEQYFGPGTRLTVT.